Sequencing of this T cell receptor (beta chain) was carried out in a study of T cell responses to AZD1222 COVID-19 vaccine. This CDR3 contains 13 residues. V lost 7 bases, J lost 5 bases, and 8 bases stayed unmatched. Germline assignment: CDR1 MRHNA and CDR2 SNTAGT. On this clone itself: Its antigen remains unknown.

Assay used: immunoSEQ multiplex PCR; TCRdb lists only in-frame clones, some missing. The sample shows 75,000 to 95,000 clones, 92% of them seen only once. The study, taken as a whole, reports: Per reports, nearly half of all spike-specific TCRs target regions that are unmutated in variants. Seropositivity was recorded at baseline in only 6 or 7 AZD1222 recipients.

The chain recombines TRBV6-4 with TRBJ2-7; 7 bases are a match to TRBD1. The clonotype comes from an adult in good health. Material: peripheral blood, obtained on day 0 of MenACWY control vaccination. CDR3 loop: CASNSDRAHEQYF. Here the CDR3 DNA reads TGTGCCAGCAACTCCGACAGGGCCCACGAGCAGTACTTC.